The 2 T cell receptor beta chains given below trace back to one sample, sequenced in a study of cytomegalovirus exposure and HLA in healthy donors. A multiplex PCR was run with 60 Vbeta primers and 13 Jbeta primers. Here immunoSEQ multiplex PCR was the method, and the copy in TCRdb shows in-frame clones only, minus some. In all, the sample yields roughly 60,000 clones. The sequenced sample was PBMCs. The source of these receptors is a young woman in good health and CMV-seronegative.

The chain recombines TRBV5-4 with TRBJ2-3; the D gene is possibly TRBD1 (6 bases). V shed 9 bases and J shed 5 bases, with 13 bases lying between them. The germline CDR1 and CDR2 sequences are SGHNT and YYREEE (reference sequence). The CDR3 is 12 residues long. The CDR3 reads CAITRGGDTQYF. The CDR3 DNA sequence: TGTGCCATTACCCGAGGGGGAGATACGCAGTATTTT.

This chain links TRBV6-5 with TRBJ1-1; no firm D call. The CDR3 is 14 residues long. Germline CDR1 reads MNHEY; CDR2 reads SVGAGI. V was pared by 2 bases and J by 3 bases, with 10 bases between. CDR3 DNA: TGTGCCAGCAGTTACGCCAGGAGGGACACTGAAGCTTTCTTT. This encodes CASSYARRDTEAFF.